The clone carrying this T cell receptor beta chain was picked up a small number of times. The repertoire was sequenced with immunoSEQ multiplex PCR; TCRdb's copy has only in-frame clones and lacks some. The table records some 230,000 clones, 70% to 90% of them present only once. The data were obtained in a study of blood T cell repertoires in COVID-19. On the study more broadly: COVID-19 samples, acute and convalescent, were from the United States, Italy and Spain.

Deletions cut 4 bases from V and 13 bases from J, with 17 bases between. This CDR3 comprises 13 residues. From germline, CDR1 is SGHVS and CDR2 FQNEAQ. The chain links TRBV7-8 to TRBJ2-1; D possibly corresponds to TRBD2 (6 bases). The receptor's source is a man in his fifties who had recovered from COVID-19. Sequenced: peripheral blood. The CDR3 region is CASSSPPASVQFF. CDR3 bases: TGTGCCAGCAGCTCCCCCCCCGCTAGCGTTCAGTTCTTC. Combining the CDR3 with reference TRBV7-8 and TRBJ2-1 gives the whole variable domain GAGVSQSPRYKVAKRGQDVALRCDPISGHVSLFWYQQALGQGPEFLTYFQNEAQLDKSGLPSDRFFAERPEGSVSTLKIQRTQQEDSAVYLCASSSPPASVQFFGPGTRLTVL.